The 21 T cell receptor beta chains listed next were all sequenced from one sample in a study of graft-versus-host responses after intestinal transplantation. These receptors lack a known antigen. Here immunoSEQ multiplex PCR was the method, and the copy in TCRdb shows in-frame clones only, minus some. This table holds over 75,000 clones, roughly 84% found once. Sequencing used unstimulated CD8+ T cells sorted from spleen or lymph node cells, obtained before transplant. These TCRs come from a human donor who was the organ donor for an intestinal transplant.

V gene TRBV29-1 combines with J gene TRBJ1-1, with 10 bases that match TRBD1. The CDR3 is made up of 16 amino acids. After removal of 5 bases from V and 2 bases from J, the junction contained 11 bases not matched to a gene. Germline V lookup: CDR1 SQVTM, CDR2 ANQGSEA. CDR3 in amino acids: CSVWVRGTGDNTEAFF. The DNA for the CDR3 is TGCAGCGTTTGGGTTAGAGGGACAGGGGATAACACTGAAGCTTTCTTT. The full variable domain, with the rest looked up from reference TRBV29-1 and TRBJ1-1, is SAVISQKPSRDICQRGTSLTIQCQVDSQVTMMFWYRQQPGQSLTLIATANQGSEATYESGFVIDKFPISRPNLTFSTLTVSNMSPEDSSIYLCSVWVRGTGDNTEAFFGQGTRLTVV.

The chain uses TRBV30 and TRBJ1-2; 7 bases agree with TRBD1. The CDR3 runs to 17 residues. Germline V gene lookup returns CDR1 GTSNPN and CDR2 SVGIG (reference sequence). J gave up 4 bases and V 3 bases, and 17 bases lay outside the gene matches. CDR3 amino acids: CAWRNRDSDLNGYGYTF. The CDR3 DNA reads TGTGCCTGGAGAAACCGGGACAGCGACCTTAACGGCTATGGCTACACCTTC.

This clone was counted between two and nine times. The chain is built from TRBV10-1 and TRBJ2-2; D is unresolved. From germline, CDR1 is WNHNN and CDR2 SYGVQD (reference sequence). This CDR3 is 12 amino acids long. Trimming took 2 bases from V and 6 from J, leaving 4 bases between them. This chain's CDR3 is CASSEIAGELFF. CDR3 sequence (DNA): TGCGCCAGCAGTGAGATCGCCGGGGAGCTGTTTTTT.

This chain uses TRBV28 with TRBJ2-7, with 7 bases identical to TRBD1. The CDR3 contains 21 residues. V lost 4 bases and J lost 3; bases outside the gene matches: 27. Germline CDR1 is MDHEN and CDR2 is SYDVKM. CDR3 nucleotide sequence: TGTGCCAGCAGTTCTCTAGGGCTGGGCGGCGCCCGACAGGGCCCGCTCTACGAGCAGTACTTC. Translated: CASSSLGLGGARQGPLYEQYF.

The chain recombines TRBV19 with TRBJ1-2, with no clear D. Trimming left V 5 bases short and J 2 bases short, with 21 bases between. Germline CDR1 and CDR2: LNHDA and SQIVND (reference sequence). There are 17 residues in the CDR3. Here the CDR3 DNA reads TGTGCCAGTAGTTTTACGTACCTCAATACCGTAAACTATGGCTACACCTTC. Translation gives CASSFTYLNTVNYGYTF.

The chain has TRBV7-9 and TRBJ2-4; a weak D match, TRBD2 (6 bases). This CDR3 contains 15 residues. V shed 4 bases and J shed 0 bases, with 10 bases lying between them. Germline CDR1 and CDR2: SEHNR and FQNEAQ (reference sequence). As DNA, the CDR3 is TGTGCCAGCAGCTCGGAGGGCTTAGCCAAAAACATTCAGTACTTC. Protein sequence: CASSSEGLAKNIQYF.

V usage is TRBV6-1 and J usage is TRBJ2-1; 12 nucleotides align to TRBD2. Germline values: CDR1 MNHNS, CDR2 SASEGT. The length of the CDR3 is 18 residues. V dropped 1 base and J dropped 8; count of bases not matched to a gene: 12. The CDR3 coding sequence is TGTGCCAGCAGTGAAGTGGCCCCCGGACTAGCGGGGAGGGATGAGCAGTTCTTC. This translates into CASSEVAPGLAGRDEQFF.

V is TRBV7-6 and J is TRBJ2-2; D uncertain. The CDR3 has 11 amino acids. V gave up 10 bases and J gave up 5 bases, with 8 bases separating them. Germline V lookup: CDR1 SGHVS, CDR2 FNYEAQ. This CDR3 is CAIKGTGELFF. The CDR3 nucleotides read TGTGCCATTAAAGGGACCGGGGAGCTGTTTTTT.

The rearrangement uses TRBV4-1 and TRBJ1-1; D possibly corresponds to TRBD1 (5 bases). The CDR3 is 14 residues long. Trimming pared 2 bases from V and 5 bases from J, leaving 12 bases between. Germline V gives CDR1 MGHRA, CDR2 YSYEKL. The CDR3 loop is CASSQPGGGTEAFF. CDR3 nucleotide sequence: TGCGCCAGCAGCCAACCTGGGGGAGGGACTGAAGCTTTCTTT.

V usage is TRBV28 and J usage is TRBJ1-1, with 8 bases matching TRBD1. The CDR3 spans 15 residues. Trimming at V came to 5 bases and at J to 6 bases, leaving 11 bases not matched to a gene. Germline V gives CDR1 MDHEN, CDR2 SYDVKM. The CDR3 nucleotides are TGTGCCAGCAGTGGGGGCAGGGGGCAGGCCTCTGAAGCTTTCTTT. This translates into CASSGGRGQASEAFF. Supplemented by reference TRBV28 and TRBJ1-1, the full variable domain reads DVKVTQSSRYLVKRTGEKVFLECVQDMDHENMFWYRQDPGLGLRLIYFSYDVKMKEKGDIPEGYSVSREKKERFSLILESASTNQTSMYLCASSGGRGQASEAFFGQGTRLTVV.

This clone was seen more than once but under ten times. V usage is TRBV5-8 and J usage is TRBJ2-7, with 8 bases aligning to TRBD2. The CDR3 extends over 13 amino acids. The junction had 6 bases not matched to a gene; V was cut back by 7 bases and J by 3 bases. The germline V gene has CDR1 SGHTS and CDR2 YDEGEE. CDR3 nucleotides: TGTGCCAGCTCGGCGGGGGGAATCTACGAGCAGTACTTC. Its protein is CASSAGGIYEQYF.

J is TRBJ1-3 and V is TRBV5-1, with a tentative D call TRBD1 (5 bases). Germline V gene sequence: CDR1 SGHRS, CDR2 YFSETQ. Trimming removed 5 bases from V and 0 bases from J, with 12 bases in between. The CDR3 totals 15 residues. The CDR3 DNA reads as TGCGCCAGCAGTTTCGAGGGGAGCTCTGGAAACACCATATATTTT. As protein: CASSFEGSSGNTIYF. Full variable domain (rest looked up from reference TRBV5-1 and TRBJ1-3): KAGVTQTPRYLIKTRGQQVTLSCSPISGHRSVSWYQQTPGQGLQFLFEYFSETQRNKGNFPGRFSGRQFSNSRSEMNVSTLELGDSALYLCASSFEGSSGNTIYFGEGSWLTVV.

Only one count was recorded for this clone. This chain joins TRBV28 and TRBJ1-3; D not certain. Trimming stripped 8 bases from V and 1 base from J, with 9 bases between. This CDR3 has 13 amino acids. Germline V gives CDR1 MDHEN, CDR2 SYDVKM. CDR3 loop: CASRFSSGNTIYF. The CDR3 region has the DNA TGTGCCAGCCGGTTTTCTTCTGGAAACACCATATATTTT.

This clone has only a few counts. V is TRBV6-4 and J is TRBJ1-6; D remains ambiguous. CDR1 and CDR2 from the germline V gene are MRHNA and SNTAGT. CDR3 length equals 13 residues. Trimming took off 0 bases at V and 10 bases at J, with 7 bases between the two ends. CDR3: CASSDSEKSPLHF. CDR3 DNA sequence: TGTGCCAGCAGTGACTCGGAGAAATCACCCCTCCACTTT.

This sequence joins TRBV7-3 and TRBJ1-2; TRBD1 is a possible D gene (6 bases). The CDR3 sequence is 16 residues long. V was shortened by 5 bases and J by 4 bases, with 20 bases between the two germline ends. Germline V gene data show CDR1 as SGHTA and CDR2 as FQGTGA. CDR3 region: CASSPPREDRTYGYTF. CDR3 coding DNA: TGTGCCAGCAGCCCCCCCCGCGAAGACAGGACCTATGGCTACACCTTC.

In regard to this clone: No DNA is shown, since the ends of the CDR3 on it are uncertain; the CDR3 is the one TCRdb lists. This chain links TRBV28 with TRBJ2-2; the DNA was not used to check the table's D call, TRBD2. The CDR3 totals 12 residues, both ends included. CDR1 MDHEN and CDR2 SYDVKM come from the germline V gene. The CDR3 sequence: CASSFGAGELFF.

V gene TRBV4-1 combines with J gene TRBJ2-1; TRBD2 is a possible D gene (7 bases). Germline loops: CDR1 MGHRA, CDR2 YSYEKL. CDR3 size: 16 residues. V was trimmed by 4 bases and J by 9 bases, leaving 22 bases between them. This chain's CDR3 is CASSRGGGSLGGEQFF. The CDR3 DNA follows: TGCGCCAGCAGCCGGGGGGGCGGGTCGTTAGGAGGTGAGCAGTTCTTC.

The count of this clone is one. J is TRBJ2-7 and V is TRBV19; D might be TRBD1 (5 bases). The CDR3 extends over 14 amino acids. The V gene's germline CDR1 is LNHDA and CDR2 SQIVND (reference sequence). Trimming shortened V by 5 bases and J by 4 bases, and 15 bases separated the two germline ends. CDR3 sequence reads: CASSPSSTGYEQYF. DNA of the CDR3: TGTGCCAGTAGTCCGTCTTCAACAGGTTACGAGCAGTACTTC.

The V call is TRBV28, the J call TRBJ1-4, with a possible D match to TRBD1 (5 bases). Germline CDR1 MDHEN, CDR2 SYDVKM. The CDR3 loop spans 15 amino acids. V lost 7 bases and J lost 6, with 18 bases in between. The CDR3 region is CASTPSRQGHEKLFF. The DNA for the CDR3 is TGTGCCAGCACCCCCTCCCGGCAGGGCCATGAAAAACTGTTTTTT.

This clone came up once. The rearrangement uses TRBV2 and TRBJ1-1, with 7 bases aligning to TRBD1. Trimming removed 6 bases from V and 4 bases from J; junction bases left unmatched: 17. Per germline, CDR1 SNHLY and CDR2 FYNNEI. The CDR3 has 17 amino acids. CDR3 DNA: TGTGCCAGCAGCGAAATAGACACAGGGGATCCAGGCACTGAAGCTTTCTTT. This encodes CASSEIDTGDPGTEAFF.

The chain recombines TRBV2 with TRBJ1-1, with D possibly matching TRBD1 (5 bases). Germline lookup yields CDR1 SNHLY and CDR2 FYNNEI. This CDR3 spans 12 amino acids. V dropped 11 bases and J dropped 0 bases, with 10 bases sitting between them. The CDR3 region is CARGTVNTEAFF. CDR3 sequence (DNA): TGTGCCCGGGGGACGGTGAACACTGAAGCTTTCTTT.